What follows is one T cell receptor (beta chain) and its context. What it recognizes is unknown. Data came from immunoSEQ multiplex PCR; TCRdb stores just in-frame clones and leaves some out. The sample has about 120,000 clones, around 90% seen once; the top ten hold approximately 6.6%. These data come from a study of radiotherapy plus CTLA-4 blockade in lung cancer. Trimming cost V 3 bases and J 3 bases; bases outside gene matches: 3. The length of the CDR3 is 15 residues. CDR1 and CDR2 from the germline V gene are SGHRS and YFSETQ. Findings and limits, study-wide: Radiotherapy with ipilimumab was followed by blood expansion of tumor-derived clones. Early clonal dynamics of blood T cells, together with interferon-beta, were reported as the best response predictor.

The V and J genes are TRBV5-1 and TRBJ1-2, with 12 bases that match TRBD1. The material sequenced was peripheral blood, taken from a patient treated with radiotherapy plus ipilimumab. This receptor was taken from a human donor with non-small cell lung cancer that progressed on radiotherapy plus ipilimumab. The DNA for the CDR3 is TGCGCCAGCAGCTCGGGACAGGGGGCCTACTATGGCTACACCTTC. Protein: CASSSGQGAYYGYTF.